The 5 T cell receptor beta chains listed next were all sequenced from one sample in a study of T-cell reconstitution after alpha-beta-depleted transplantation in children. TCRbeta library preparation incorporated unique molecular identifiers. TCRdb re-called the PCR reads through MiXCR, storing one row per CDR3 protein. The data show about 580,000 distinct CDR3 sequences, roughly a quarter seen once. Sample: PBMCs, taken before TCRalphabeta/CD19-depleted stem cell transplant. The receptors were sampled from a boy under two years old with Wiskott-Aldrich syndrome, due to receive a stem cell transplant.

This chain links TRBV6-5 with TRBJ1-2, with D hard to call. Per the germline V gene, CDR1 is MNHEY and CDR2 is SVGAGI. The V end was cut by 2 bases, the J end by 5 bases, with 12 bases between. The length of the CDR3 is 14 residues. The CDR3 coding sequence is TGTGCCAGCAGTTACAACAGCAACTTATATGGCTACACCTTC. Encoded protein: CASSYNSNLYGYTF.

This rearrangement joins TRBV20-1 to TRBJ2-7; TRBD2 matches at 10 bases. The CDR3 has 16 residues. With 0 bases clipped from V and 6 bases from J, the junction kept 11 bases outside the gene matches. CDR1 DFQATT and CDR2 SNEGSKA come from the germline V gene (reference sequence). CDR3 loop: CSARDVSSGRVGEQYF. CDR3 nucleotide sequence: TGCAGTGCTAGAGATGTTTCGAGCGGGAGGGTGGGCGAGCAGTACTTC.

This clonotype occurred once. The V call is TRBV5-1, the J call TRBJ2-1; TRBD2 matches 8 bases. Germline CDR1 and CDR2: SGHRS and YFSETQ. V dropped 5 bases and J dropped 1; count of bases not matched to a gene: 8. The CDR3 spans 16 residues. The CDR3 is CASSSERGGSYNEQFF. The CDR3 nucleotides read TGCGCCAGCAGTTCCGAACGCGGGGGGTCCTACAATGAGCAGTTCTTC.

The chain carries TRBV12-3 or TRBV12-4 and TRBJ2-1, with D unclear. This CDR3 has 13 amino acids. The V gene lost 7 bases and the J gene lost 3 bases, with 10 bases spanning the gap. The CDR3 is CASKVPFYNEQFF. The CDR3 DNA follows: TGTGCCAGCAAAGTCCCTTTCTACAATGAGCAGTTCTTC.

The gene calls are TRBV11-1 and TRBJ2-5; TRBD2 aligns across 11 bases. Trimming cost V 5 bases and J 2 bases; bases outside gene matches: 13. There are 18 residues in the CDR3. Germline V gene lookup returns CDR1 SGHAT and CDR2 FQDESV (reference sequence). The CDR3 sequence is CASSVWVSGRALQETQYF. Here the CDR3 DNA reads TGTGCCAGCAGCGTTTGGGTTAGCGGGAGGGCCTTACAAGAGACCCAGTACTTC.